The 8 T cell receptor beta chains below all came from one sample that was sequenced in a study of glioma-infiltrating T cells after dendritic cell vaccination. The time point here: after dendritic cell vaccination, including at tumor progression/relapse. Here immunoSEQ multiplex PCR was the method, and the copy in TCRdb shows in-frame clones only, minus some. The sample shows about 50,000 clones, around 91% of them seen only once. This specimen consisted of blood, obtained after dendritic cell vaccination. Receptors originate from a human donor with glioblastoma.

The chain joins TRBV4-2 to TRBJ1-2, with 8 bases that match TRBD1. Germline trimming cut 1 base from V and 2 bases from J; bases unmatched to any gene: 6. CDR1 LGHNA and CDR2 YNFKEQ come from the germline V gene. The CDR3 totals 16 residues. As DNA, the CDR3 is TGTGCCAGCAGCCAAGTTCTTCAGGGGGCGAACTATGGCTACACCTTC. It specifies CASSQVLQGANYGYTF.

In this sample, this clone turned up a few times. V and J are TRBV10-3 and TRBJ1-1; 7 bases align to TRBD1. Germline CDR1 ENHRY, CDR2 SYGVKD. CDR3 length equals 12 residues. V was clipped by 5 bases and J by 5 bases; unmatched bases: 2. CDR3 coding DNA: TGTGCCATCAGTTCAGGGGGGACTGAAGCTTTCTTT. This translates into CAISSGGTEAFF.

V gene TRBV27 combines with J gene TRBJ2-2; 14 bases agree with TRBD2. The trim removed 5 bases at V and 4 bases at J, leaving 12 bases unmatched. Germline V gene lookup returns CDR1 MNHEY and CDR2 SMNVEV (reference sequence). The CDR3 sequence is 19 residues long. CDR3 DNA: TGTGCCAGCAGTCCCCTCAGACTAGCGGGAGGGCCGTCCACCGGGGAGCTGTTTTTT. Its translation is CASSPLRLAGGPSTGELFF.

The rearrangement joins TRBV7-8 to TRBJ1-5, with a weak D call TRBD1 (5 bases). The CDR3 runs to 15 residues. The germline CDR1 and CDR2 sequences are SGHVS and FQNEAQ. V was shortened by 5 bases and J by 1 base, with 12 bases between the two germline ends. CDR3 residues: CASSRTGGSNQPQHF. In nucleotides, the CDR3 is TGTGCCAGCAGCCGCACGGGGGGGAGCAATCAGCCCCAGCATTTT.

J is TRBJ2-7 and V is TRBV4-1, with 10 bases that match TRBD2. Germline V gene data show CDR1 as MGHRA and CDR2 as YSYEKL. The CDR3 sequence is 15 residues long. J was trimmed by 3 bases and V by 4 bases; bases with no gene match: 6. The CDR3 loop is CASSRGTSADYEQYF. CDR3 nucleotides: TGCGCCAGCAGCCGCGGGACTAGCGCTGACTACGAGCAGTACTTC.

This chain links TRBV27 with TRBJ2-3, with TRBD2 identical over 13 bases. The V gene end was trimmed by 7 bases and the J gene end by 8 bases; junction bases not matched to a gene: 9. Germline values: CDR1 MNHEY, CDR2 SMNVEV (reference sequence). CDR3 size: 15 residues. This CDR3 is CASTLGTSGTGTQYF. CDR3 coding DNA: TGTGCCAGCACCCTTGGGACTAGCGGGACTGGTACGCAGTATTTT.

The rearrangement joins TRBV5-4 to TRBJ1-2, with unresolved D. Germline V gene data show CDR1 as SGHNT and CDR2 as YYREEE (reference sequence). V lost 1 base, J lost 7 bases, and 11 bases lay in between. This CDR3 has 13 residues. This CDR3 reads CASSLSHNAGYTF. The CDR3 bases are TGTGCCAGCAGCTTGTCCCACAATGCTGGCTACACCTTC.

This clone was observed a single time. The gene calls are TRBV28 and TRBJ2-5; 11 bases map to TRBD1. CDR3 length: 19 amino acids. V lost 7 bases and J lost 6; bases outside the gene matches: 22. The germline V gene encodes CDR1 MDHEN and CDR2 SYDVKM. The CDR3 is CASIFSPSAPGQGVKTQYF. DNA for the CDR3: TGTGCCAGCATTTTTTCCCCCTCAGCACCGGGACAGGGGGTAAAGACCCAGTACTTC.